This paragraph covers one TCR beta chain sequence. This sample was included in a study of blood T cell repertoires in COVID-19. Study context: Samples taken during acute and convalescent COVID-19 were collected in the United States, Italy and Spain. T cells, B-cell-depleted T cells, or PBMCs supplied cDNA or gDNA.

In the authors' methods: Using reference gene primer amplification, nucleated cell counts were estimated. Clones were read by immunoSEQ multiplex PCR, and TCRdb kept only the in-frame ones, dropping some. V and J calls plus clone size are reproduced from that table; the DNA served to infer D and trimming. In the table there are over 250,000 clones, around 79% of which are singletons. In germline, CDR1 is SEHNR, CDR2 FQNEAQ (reference sequence). V lost 3 bases to trimming and J lost 2 bases, with 10 bases between them. The CDR3 totals 14 residues. The sequence was obtained from an elderly woman with acute or convalescent COVID-19. This chain joins TRBV7-9 and TRBJ2-5, with a possible D match to TRBD2 (6 bases). Sequenced material: peripheral blood. The CDR3: CASSFSGLQETQYF. DNA of the CDR3: TGTGCCAGCAGCTTTAGCGGACTACAAGAGACCCAGTACTTC.